The source of this T cell receptor (beta chain) is a study of blood T cell repertoires in COVID-19. Germline lookup yields CDR1 SGHTS and CDR2 YDEGEE. The V segment lost 4 bases and the J segment 0 bases; nucleotides outside the gene matches: 2. This CDR3 is 14 amino acids long. Data came from immunoSEQ multiplex PCR; TCRdb stores just in-frame clones and leaves some out. The table shows about 190,000 clones, with around 82% occurring only once. The sequenced sample was PBMCs or T cells enriched from blood (not recorded which). This receptor was taken from a woman aged 50 to 65 with acute COVID-19. J is TRBJ1-1 and V is TRBV5-8; 8 nucleotides line up with TRBD1. CDR3 in DNA: TGTGCCAGCAGCCCAGGGGGCATGAACACTGAAGCTTTCTTT. The encoded protein is CASSPGGMNTEAFF. The whole variable domain, filled in from reference TRBV5-8 and TRBJ1-1, reads EAGVTQSPTHLIKTRGQQATLRCSPISGHTSVYWYQQALGLGLQFLLWYDEGEERNRGNFPPRFSGRQFPNYSSELNVNALELEDSALYLCASSPGGMNTEAFFGQGTRLTVV.